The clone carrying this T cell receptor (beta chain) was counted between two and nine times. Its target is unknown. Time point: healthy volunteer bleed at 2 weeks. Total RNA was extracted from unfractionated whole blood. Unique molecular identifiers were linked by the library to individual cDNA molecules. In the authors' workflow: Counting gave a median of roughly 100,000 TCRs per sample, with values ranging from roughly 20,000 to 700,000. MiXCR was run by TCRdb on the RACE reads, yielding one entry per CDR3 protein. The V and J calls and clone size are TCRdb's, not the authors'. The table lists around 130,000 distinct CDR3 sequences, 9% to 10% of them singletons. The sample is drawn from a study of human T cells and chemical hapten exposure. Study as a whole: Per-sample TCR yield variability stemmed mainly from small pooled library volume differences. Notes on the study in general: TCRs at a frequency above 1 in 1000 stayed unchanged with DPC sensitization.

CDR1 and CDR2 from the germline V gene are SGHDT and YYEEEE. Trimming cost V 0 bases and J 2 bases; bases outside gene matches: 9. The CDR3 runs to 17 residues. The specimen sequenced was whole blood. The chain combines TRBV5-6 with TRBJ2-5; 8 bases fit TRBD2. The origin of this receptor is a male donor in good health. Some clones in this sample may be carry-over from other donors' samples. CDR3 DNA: TGTGCCAGCAGCTTGGGTTGGCCACTAGCGGCACAAGAGACCCAGTACTTC. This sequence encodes CASSLGWPLAAQETQYF.